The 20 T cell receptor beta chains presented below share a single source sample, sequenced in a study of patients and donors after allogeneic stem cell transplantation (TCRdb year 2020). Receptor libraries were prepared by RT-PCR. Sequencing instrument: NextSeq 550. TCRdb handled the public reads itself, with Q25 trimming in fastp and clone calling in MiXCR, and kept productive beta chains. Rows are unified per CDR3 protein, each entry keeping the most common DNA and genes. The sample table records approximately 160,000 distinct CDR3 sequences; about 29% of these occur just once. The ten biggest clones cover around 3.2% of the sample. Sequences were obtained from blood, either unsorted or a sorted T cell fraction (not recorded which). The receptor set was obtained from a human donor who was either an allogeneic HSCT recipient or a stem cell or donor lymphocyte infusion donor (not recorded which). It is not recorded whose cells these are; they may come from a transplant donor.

The CDR3 reads CASSLSSLGEQYF. CDR3 nucleotides: TGTGCCAGCAGTTTATCGTCCCTCGGCGAGCAGTACTTC. This chain connects TRBV28 to TRBJ2-7; no definite D call. CDR1 is MDHEN and CDR2 is SYDVKM in the germline V gene. The CDR3 has 13 residues. The V end was cut by 1 base, the J end by 6 bases, with 10 bases between.

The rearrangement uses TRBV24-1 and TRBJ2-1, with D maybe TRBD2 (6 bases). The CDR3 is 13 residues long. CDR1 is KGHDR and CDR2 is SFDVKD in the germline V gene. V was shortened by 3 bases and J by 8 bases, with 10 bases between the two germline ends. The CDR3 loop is CATSDGGVDEQFF. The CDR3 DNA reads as TGTGCCACCAGTGATGGAGGGGTTGATGAGCAGTTCTTC.

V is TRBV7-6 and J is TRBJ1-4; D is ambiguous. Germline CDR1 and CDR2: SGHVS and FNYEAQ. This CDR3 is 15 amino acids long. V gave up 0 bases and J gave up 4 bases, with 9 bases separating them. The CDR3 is CASSLAFGYNEKLFF. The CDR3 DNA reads TGTGCCAGCAGCTTAGCTTTCGGGTATAATGAAAAACTGTTTTTT.

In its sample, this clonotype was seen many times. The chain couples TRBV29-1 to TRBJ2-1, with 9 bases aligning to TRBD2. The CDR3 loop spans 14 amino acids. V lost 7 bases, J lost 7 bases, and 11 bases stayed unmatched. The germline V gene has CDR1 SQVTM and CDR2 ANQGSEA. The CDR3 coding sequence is TGCAGCGCCCCGGGGCTAGCGGGACGGAATGAGCAGTTCTTC. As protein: CSAPGLAGRNEQFF.

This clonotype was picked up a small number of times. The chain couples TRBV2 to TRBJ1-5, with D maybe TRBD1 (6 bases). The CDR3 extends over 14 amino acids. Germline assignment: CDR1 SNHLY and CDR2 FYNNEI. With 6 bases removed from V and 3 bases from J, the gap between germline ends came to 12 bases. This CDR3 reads CASRVRDINQPQHF. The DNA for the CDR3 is TGTGCCAGCAGGGTCCGGGACATCAATCAGCCCCAGCATTTT.

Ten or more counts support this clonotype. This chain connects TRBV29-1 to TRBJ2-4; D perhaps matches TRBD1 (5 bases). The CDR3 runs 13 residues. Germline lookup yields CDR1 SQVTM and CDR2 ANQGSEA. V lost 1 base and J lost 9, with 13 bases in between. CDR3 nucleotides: TGCAGCGTTGAAGTGGCAGGGATTGCCATTCAGTACTTC. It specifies CSVEVAGIAIQYF.

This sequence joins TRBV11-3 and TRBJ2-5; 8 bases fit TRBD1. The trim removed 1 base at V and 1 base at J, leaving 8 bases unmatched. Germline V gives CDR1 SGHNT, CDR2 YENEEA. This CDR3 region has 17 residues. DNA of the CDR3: TGTGCCAGCAGCTTAGGAGGACAGGGCCGGTCCCAAGAGACCCAGTACTTC. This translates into CASSLGGQGRSQETQYF. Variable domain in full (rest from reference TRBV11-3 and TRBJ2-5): EAGVVQSPRYKIIEKKQPVAFWCNPISGHNTLYWYLQNLGQGPELLIRYENEEAVDDSQLPKDRFSAERLKGVDSTLKIQPAELGDSAVYLCASSLGGQGRSQETQYFGPGTRLLVL.

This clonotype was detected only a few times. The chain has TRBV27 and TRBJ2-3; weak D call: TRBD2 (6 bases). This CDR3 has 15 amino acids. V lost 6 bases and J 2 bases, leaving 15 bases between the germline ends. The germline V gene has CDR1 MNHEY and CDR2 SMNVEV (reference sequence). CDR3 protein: CASRGLLDYTDTQYF. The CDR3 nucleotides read TGTGCCAGCAGGGGTCTTTTGGACTACACAGATACGCAGTATTTT.

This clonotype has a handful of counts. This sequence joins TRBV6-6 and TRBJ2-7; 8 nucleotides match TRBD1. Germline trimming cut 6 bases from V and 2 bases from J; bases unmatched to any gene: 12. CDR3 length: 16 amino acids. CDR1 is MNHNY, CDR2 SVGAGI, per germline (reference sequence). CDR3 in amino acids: CASSRRTGPLTYEQYF. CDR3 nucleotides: TGTGCCAGCAGCCGTAGGACAGGGCCCCTGACCTACGAGCAGTACTTC.

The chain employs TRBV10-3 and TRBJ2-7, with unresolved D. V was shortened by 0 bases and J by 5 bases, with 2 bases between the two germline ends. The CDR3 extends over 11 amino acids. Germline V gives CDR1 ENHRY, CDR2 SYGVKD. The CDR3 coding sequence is TGTGCCATCAGTGAGTCGAACGAGCAGTACTTC. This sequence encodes CAISESNEQYF.

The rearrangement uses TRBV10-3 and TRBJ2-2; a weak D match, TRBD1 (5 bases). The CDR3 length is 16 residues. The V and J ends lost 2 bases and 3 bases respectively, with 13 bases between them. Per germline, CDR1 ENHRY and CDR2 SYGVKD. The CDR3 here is CAISEASRQYTGELFF. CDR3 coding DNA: TGTGCCATCAGTGAGGCTTCTCGACAGTACACCGGGGAGCTGTTTTTT.

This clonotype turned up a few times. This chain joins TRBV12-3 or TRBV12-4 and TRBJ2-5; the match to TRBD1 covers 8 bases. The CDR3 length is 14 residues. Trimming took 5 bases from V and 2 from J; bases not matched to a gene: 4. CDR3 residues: CASSPDRAQETQYF. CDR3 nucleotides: TGTGCCAGCAGTCCGGACAGGGCACAAGAGACCCAGTACTTC.

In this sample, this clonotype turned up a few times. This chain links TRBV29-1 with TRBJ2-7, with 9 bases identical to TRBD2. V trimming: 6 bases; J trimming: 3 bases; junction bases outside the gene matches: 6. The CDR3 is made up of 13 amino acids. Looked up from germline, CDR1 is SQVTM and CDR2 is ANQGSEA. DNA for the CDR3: TGCAGCGTCTTTAGCGGGAGAGGCTACGAGCAGTACTTC. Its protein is CSVFSGRGYEQYF.

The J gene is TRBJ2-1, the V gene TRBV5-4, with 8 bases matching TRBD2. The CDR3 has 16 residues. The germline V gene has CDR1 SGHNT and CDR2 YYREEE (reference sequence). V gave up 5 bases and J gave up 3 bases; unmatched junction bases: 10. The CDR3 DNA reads TGTGCCAGCAGGAGTACGAGGCTAGCGGGCTACAATGAGCAGTTCTTC. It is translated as CASRSTRLAGYNEQFF.

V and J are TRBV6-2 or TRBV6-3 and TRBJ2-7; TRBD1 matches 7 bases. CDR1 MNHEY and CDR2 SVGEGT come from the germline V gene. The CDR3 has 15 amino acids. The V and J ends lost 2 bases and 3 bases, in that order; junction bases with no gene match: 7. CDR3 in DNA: TGTGCCAGCAGTTACGGTGGGACAGCCAACTACGAGCAGTACTTC. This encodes CASSYGGTANYEQYF.

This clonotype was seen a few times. Here the CDR3 reads CASSPDEGTTNEKLFF. The CDR3 DNA follows: TGTGCCAGCTCACCGGATGAAGGGACAACTAATGAAAAACTGTTTTTT. The chain is built from TRBV18 and TRBJ1-4; D gene unclear. Trimming took 3 bases from V and 0 from J, leaving 11 bases between them. Germline CDR1 reads KGHSH; CDR2 reads LQKENI. The length of the CDR3 is 16 residues.

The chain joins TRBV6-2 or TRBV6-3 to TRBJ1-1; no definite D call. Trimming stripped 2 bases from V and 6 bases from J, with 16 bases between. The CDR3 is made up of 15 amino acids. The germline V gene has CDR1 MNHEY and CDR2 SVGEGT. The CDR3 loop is CASSYPRTRGPEAFF. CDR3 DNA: TGTGCCAGCAGTTACCCCCGGACCAGAGGACCTGAAGCTTTCTTT.

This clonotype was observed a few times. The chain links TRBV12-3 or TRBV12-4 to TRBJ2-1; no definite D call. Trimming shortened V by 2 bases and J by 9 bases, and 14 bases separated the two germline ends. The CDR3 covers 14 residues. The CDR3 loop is CASSLRTTFAEQFF. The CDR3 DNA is TGTGCCAGCAGTTTAAGGACCACATTTGCTGAGCAGTTCTTC.

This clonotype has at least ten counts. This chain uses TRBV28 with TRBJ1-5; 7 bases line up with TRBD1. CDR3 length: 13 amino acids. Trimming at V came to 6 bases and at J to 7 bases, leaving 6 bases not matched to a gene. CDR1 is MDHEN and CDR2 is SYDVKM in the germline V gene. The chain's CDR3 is CASSRGGWQPQHF. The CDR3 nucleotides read TGTGCCAGCAGCCGAGGGGGCTGGCAGCCCCAGCATTTT.

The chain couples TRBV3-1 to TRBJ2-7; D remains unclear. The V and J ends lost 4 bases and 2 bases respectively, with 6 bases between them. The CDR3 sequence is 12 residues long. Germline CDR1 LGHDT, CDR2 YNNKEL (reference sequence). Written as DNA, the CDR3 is TGTGCCAGCAGCCGTTTAACCTACGAGCAGTACTTC. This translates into CASSRLTYEQYF.